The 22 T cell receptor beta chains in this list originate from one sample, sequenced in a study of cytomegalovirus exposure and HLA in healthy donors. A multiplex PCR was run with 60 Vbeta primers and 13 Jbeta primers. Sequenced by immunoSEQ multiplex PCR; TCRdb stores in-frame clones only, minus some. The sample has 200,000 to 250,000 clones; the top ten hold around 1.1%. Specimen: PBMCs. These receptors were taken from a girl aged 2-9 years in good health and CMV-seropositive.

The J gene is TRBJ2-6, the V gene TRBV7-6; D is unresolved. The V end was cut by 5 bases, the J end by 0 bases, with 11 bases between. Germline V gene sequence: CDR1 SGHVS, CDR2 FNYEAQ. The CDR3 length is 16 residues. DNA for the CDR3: TGTGCCAGCAGCCCCGAGGCCGGCTCTGGGGCCAACGTCCTGACTTTC. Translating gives CASSPEAGSGANVLTF.

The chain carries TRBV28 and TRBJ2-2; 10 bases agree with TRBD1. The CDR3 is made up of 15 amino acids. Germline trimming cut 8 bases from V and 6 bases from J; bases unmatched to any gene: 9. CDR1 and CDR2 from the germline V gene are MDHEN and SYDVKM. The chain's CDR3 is CASFLGQGVPGELFF. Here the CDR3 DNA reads TGTGCCAGCTTTCTTGGACAGGGGGTCCCCGGGGAGCTGTTTTTT. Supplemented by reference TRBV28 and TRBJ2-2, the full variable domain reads DVKVTQSSRYLVKRTGEKVFLECVQDMDHENMFWYRQDPGLGLRLIYFSYDVKMKEKGDIPEGYSVSREKKERFSLILESASTNQTSMYLCASFLGQGVPGELFFGEGSRLTVL.

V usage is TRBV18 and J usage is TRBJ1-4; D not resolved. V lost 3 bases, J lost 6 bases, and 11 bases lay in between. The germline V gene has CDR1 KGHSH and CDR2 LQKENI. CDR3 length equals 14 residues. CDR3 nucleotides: TGTGCCAGCTCACCGAAGGAGTCGGATGAAAAACTGTTTTTT. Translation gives CASSPKESDEKLFF.

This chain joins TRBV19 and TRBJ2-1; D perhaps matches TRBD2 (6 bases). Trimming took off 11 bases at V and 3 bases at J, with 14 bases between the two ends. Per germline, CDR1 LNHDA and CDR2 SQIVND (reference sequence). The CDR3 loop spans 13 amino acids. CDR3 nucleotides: TGTGCCTCCAACGGAGGGGTCTACAATGAGCAGTTCTTC. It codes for CASNGGVYNEQFF.

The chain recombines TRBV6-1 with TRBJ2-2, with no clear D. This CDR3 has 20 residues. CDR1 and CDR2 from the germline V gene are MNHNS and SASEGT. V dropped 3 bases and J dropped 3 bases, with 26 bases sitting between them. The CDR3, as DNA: TGTGCCAGCAGTGACCCGACTTTGTCCGCCAACCATCTATACACCGGGGAGCTGTTTTTT. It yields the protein CASSDPTLSANHLYTGELFF.

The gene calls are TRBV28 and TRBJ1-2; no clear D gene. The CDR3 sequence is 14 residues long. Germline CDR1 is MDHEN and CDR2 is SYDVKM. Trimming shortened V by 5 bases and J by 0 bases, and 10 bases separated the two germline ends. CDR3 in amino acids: CASSPPGTNYGYTF. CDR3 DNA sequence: TGTGCCAGCAGTCCCCCGGGAACTAACTATGGCTACACCTTC.

The chain's CDR3 is CASSYGVGEGKTEAFF. The CDR3 DNA reads as TGTGCCAGCAGTTACGGTGTGGGGGAGGGAAAAACTGAAGCTTTCTTT. The chain recombines TRBV6-6 with TRBJ1-1; D might be TRBD1 (5 bases). The V gene lost 2 bases and the J gene lost 5 bases, with 18 bases spanning the gap. The CDR3 runs to 16 residues. Per germline, CDR1 MNHNY and CDR2 SVGAGI (reference sequence).

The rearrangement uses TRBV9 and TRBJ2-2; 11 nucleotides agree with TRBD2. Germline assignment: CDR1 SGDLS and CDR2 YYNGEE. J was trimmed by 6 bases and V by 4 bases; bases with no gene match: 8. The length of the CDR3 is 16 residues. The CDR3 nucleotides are TGTGCCAGCAGCCCCGCTAGCGGGAGGATTTCCGGGGAGCTGTTTTTT. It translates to CASSPASGRISGELFF.

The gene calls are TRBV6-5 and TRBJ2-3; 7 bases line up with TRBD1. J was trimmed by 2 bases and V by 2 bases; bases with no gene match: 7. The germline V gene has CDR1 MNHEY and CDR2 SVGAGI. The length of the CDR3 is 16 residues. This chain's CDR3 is CASSYTGDRNTDTQYF. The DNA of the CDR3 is TGTGCCAGCAGTTACACCGGGGACAGAAACACAGATACGCAGTATTTT.

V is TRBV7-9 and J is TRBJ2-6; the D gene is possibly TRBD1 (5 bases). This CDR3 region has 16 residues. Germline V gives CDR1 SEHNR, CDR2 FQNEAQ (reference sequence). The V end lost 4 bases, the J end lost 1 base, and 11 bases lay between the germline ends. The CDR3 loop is CASSSLGESGANVLTF. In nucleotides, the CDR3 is TGTGCCAGCAGCTCCCTAGGGGAATCTGGGGCCAACGTCCTGACTTTC.

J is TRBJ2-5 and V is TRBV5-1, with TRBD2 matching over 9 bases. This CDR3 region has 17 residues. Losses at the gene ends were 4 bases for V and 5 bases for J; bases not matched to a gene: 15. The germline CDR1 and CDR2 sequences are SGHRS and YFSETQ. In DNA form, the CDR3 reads TGCGCCAGCAGCACCTACCTCTCAGCGGGAGGTAGGGAGACCCAGTACTTC. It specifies CASSTYLSAGGRETQYF. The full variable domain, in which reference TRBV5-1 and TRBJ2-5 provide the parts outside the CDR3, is KAGVTQTPRYLIKTRGQQVTLSCSPISGHRSVSWYQQTPGQGLQFLFEYFSETQRNKGNFPGRFSGRQFSNSRSEMNVSTLELGDSALYLCASSTYLSAGGRETQYFGPGTRLLVL.

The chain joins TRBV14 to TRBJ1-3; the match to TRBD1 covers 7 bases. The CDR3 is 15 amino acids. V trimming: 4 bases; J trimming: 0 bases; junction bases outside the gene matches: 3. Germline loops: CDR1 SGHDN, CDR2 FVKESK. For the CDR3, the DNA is TGTGCCAGCAGCCCACAGGGGCGCTCTGGAAACACCATATATTTT. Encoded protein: CASSPQGRSGNTIYF.

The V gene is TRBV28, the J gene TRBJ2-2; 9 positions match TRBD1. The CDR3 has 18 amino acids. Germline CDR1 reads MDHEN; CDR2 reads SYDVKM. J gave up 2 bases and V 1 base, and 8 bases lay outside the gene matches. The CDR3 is CASSLSLGTGKNTGELFF. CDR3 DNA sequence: TGTGCCAGCAGTTTATCCTTGGGGACAGGGAAAAACACCGGGGAGCTGTTTTTT.

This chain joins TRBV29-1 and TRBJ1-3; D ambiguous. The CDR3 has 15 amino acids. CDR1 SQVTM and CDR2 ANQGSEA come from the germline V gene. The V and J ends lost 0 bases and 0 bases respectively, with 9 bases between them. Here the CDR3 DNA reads TGCAGCGTTGAAGACAGGTATTTCTCTGGAAACACCATATATTTT. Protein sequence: CSVEDRYFSGNTIYF.

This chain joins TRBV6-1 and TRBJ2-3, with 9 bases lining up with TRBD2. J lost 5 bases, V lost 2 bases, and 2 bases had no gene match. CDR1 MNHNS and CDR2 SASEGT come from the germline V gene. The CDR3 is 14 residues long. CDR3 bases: TGTGCCAGCAGTGAATTACTAGCGGGAGATACGCAGTATTTT. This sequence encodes CASSELLAGDTQYF.

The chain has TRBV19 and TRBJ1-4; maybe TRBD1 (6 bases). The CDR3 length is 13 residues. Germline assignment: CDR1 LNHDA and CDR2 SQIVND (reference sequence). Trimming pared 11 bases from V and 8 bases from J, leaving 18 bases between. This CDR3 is CARGGAVREKLFF. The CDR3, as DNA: TGTGCCCGGGGGGGGGCGGTTCGGGAAAAACTGTTTTTT.

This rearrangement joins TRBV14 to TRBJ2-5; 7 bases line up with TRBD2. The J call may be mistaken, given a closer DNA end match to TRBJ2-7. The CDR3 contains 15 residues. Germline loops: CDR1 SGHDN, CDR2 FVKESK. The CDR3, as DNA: TGTGCCAGCAGCCAAGTCGGGCGGGAGTTCTACGAGCAGTACTTC. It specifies CASSQVGREFYEQYF.

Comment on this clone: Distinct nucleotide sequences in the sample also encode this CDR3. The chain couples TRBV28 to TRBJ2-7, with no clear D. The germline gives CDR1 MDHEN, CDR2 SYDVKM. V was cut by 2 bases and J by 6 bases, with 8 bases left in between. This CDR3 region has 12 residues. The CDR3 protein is CASSLVGGEQYF. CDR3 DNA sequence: TGTGCCAGCAGTTTAGTCGGCGGCGAGCAGTACTTC.

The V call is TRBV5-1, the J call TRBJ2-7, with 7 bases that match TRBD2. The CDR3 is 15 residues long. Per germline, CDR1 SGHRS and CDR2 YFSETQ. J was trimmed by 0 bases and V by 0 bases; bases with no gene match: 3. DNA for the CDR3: TGCGCCAGCAGCTTGGCCCTAGCGGTCTCCTACGAGCAGTACTTC. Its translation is CASSLALAVSYEQYF.

CDR3 residues: CASSPRVNEQFF. The CDR3 DNA sequence: TGTGCCAGCAGCCCCCGAGTCAATGAGCAGTTCTTC. The chain joins TRBV7-9 to TRBJ2-1; the D is unclear. The CDR3 extends over 12 amino acids. The V and J ends lost 5 bases and 6 bases respectively, with 8 bases between them. CDR1 is SEHNR and CDR2 is FQNEAQ in the germline V gene (reference sequence). Using reference TRBV7-9 and TRBJ2-1 for the parts outside the CDR3, the full variable domain is DTGVSQNPRHKITKRGQNVTFRCDPISEHNRLYWYRQTLGQGPEFLTYFQNEAQLEKSRLLSDRFSAERPKGSFSTLEIQRTEQGDSAMYLCASSPRVNEQFFGPGTRLTVL.

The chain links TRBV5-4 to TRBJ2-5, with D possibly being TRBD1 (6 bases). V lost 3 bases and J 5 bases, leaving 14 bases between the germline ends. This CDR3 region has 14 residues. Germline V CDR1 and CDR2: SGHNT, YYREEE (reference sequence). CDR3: CASSYRERGETQYF. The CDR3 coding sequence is TGTGCCAGCAGCTACAGGGAGAGGGGGGAGACCCAGTACTTC.

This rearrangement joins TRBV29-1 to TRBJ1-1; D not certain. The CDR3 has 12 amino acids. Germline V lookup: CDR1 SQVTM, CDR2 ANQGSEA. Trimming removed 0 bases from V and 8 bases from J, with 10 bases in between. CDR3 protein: CSVEDLQQEAFF. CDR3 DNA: TGCAGCGTTGAAGATTTGCAACAGGAAGCTTTCTTT. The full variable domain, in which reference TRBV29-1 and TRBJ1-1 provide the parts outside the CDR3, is SAVISQKPSRDICQRGTSLTIQCQVDSQVTMMFWYRQQPGQSLTLIATANQGSEATYESGFVIDKFPISRPNLTFSTLTVSNMSPEDSSIYLCSVEDLQQEAFFGQGTRLTVV.